This entry concerns a single T cell receptor (beta chain). The sample comes from a study of blood T cell repertoires in COVID-19. Assay used: immunoSEQ multiplex PCR; TCRdb lists only in-frame clones, some missing. The repertoire includes about 47,000 clones, roughly 84% of them detected once, and 2.5% to 3% sits in the top ten. This receptor was identified in a man in his fifties with acute or convalescent COVID-19. The sample consisted of peripheral blood.

The CDR3 spells CASRPGGTGELFF. CDR3 DNA sequence: TGCGCCAGCAGGCCGGGCGGGACCGGGGAGCTGTTTTTT. This chain links TRBV10-1 with TRBJ2-2; a weak D match, TRBD2 (5 bases). V lost 6 bases, J lost 5 bases, and 10 bases lay in between. The CDR3 contains 13 residues. Germline values: CDR1 WNHNN, CDR2 SYGVQD (reference sequence).